The 5 T cell receptor beta chains below all came from one sample that was sequenced in a study of blood T cell repertoires in COVID-19. Using immunoSEQ multiplex PCR, the repertoire was profiled, and TCRdb retains in-frame clones only, with some absent. In the table there are some 70,000 clones, more than 85% of which are singletons. Specimen: peripheral blood. These TCRs come from a man in his forties with COVID-19, enrolled during active disease.

The V and J genes are TRBV3-1 (or the pseudogene TRBV3-2) and TRBJ2-5, with 9 bases matching TRBD2. The CDR3 is made up of 15 amino acids. CDR1 is LGHDT and CDR2 is YNNKEL in the germline V gene (reference sequence). The junction had 8 bases not matched to a gene; V was cut back by 4 bases and J by 5 bases. The CDR3 nucleotides are TGTGCCAGCAGCCCGGGACTAGCATTGGGGGAGACCCAGTACTTC. It is translated as CASSPGLALGETQYF.

This clone was seen a single time. The gene calls are TRBV4-2 and TRBJ1-4; 10 bases are shared with TRBD1. The CDR3 runs to 16 residues. The germline V gene has CDR1 LGHNA and CDR2 YNFKEQ. V trimming: 4 bases; J trimming: 6 bases; junction bases outside the gene matches: 8. In DNA, the CDR3 is TGTGCCAGCAGCCTTCTAACCGGGACAGGGGATGAAAAACTGTTTTTT. This gives the protein CASSLLTGTGDEKLFF.

CDR3 nucleotides: TGTGCCTGGAGTTCGTCCTACGAGCAGTACTTC. Its protein product is CAWSSSYEQYF. The chain has TRBV30 and TRBJ2-7; no clear D. CDR3 size: 11 residues. The germline V gene has CDR1 GTSNPN and CDR2 SVGIG (reference sequence). Trimming took off 2 bases at V and 1 base at J, with 3 bases between the two ends.

This chain connects TRBV7-5 to TRBJ2-2; TRBD1 is the table's D call and was not checked against the DNA. TRBV7-5 is a pseudogene. The CDR3 has 13 residues. As DNA, the CDR3 is TGTGTCAGAAGTTGCCAGGGGTGCGGGGAGCTGTTTTTT. It specifies CVRSCQGCGELFF.

This chain joins TRBV19 and TRBJ2-3; 9 positions match TRBD2. The V segment lost 3 bases and the J segment 7 bases; nucleotides outside the gene matches: 11. This CDR3 contains 16 residues. Germline CDR1 and CDR2: LNHDA and SQIVND (reference sequence). CDR3 region: CASSIEWPSGTHTQYF. CDR3 nucleotide sequence: TGTGCCAGTAGTATTGAGTGGCCTAGCGGGACTCATACGCAGTATTTT.